A few counts support the clone carrying this TCR beta chain. Its target is not known. This specimen belongs to a study of blood T cells in healthy people across ages. Study in general: Capture by template switching was about one barcoded beta molecule per two T cells. Study results and limitations: Greater diversity and more naive CD4+ cells were seen in long-lived donors than in aged donors.

Each donor gave 9 to 10 milliliters of peripheral blood. Per the germline V gene, CDR1 is MNHEY and CDR2 is SVGAGI. This CDR3 contains 17 residues. The J segment lost 4 bases and the V segment lost 1 base, leaving 6 bases of the junction unmatched. A second PCR of roughly 7 to 11 cycles used a sample-barcoded 5' primer and a J-beta primer mix. TCRdb ran MiXCR on the 5' RACE reads and lists one entry per CDR3 protein. The data contain around 780,000 distinct CDR3 sequences, 56% of them singletons. The TCR sequence derives from a middle-aged man in good health. The specimen sequenced was blood. J is TRBJ2-6 and V is TRBV6-5, with 8 bases lining up with TRBD1. CDR3: CASSYYQGAHGANVLTF. In nucleotides, the CDR3 is TGTGCCAGCAGTTACTATCAGGGGGCGCACGGGGCCAACGTCCTGACTTTC.